Here is one TCR beta chain with its context. Time point meaning: longitudinal time-point 1 (baseline). Unsorted libraries used 2 million PBMCs kept at -80 degrees C. In each sequencing run, over 170 million TCR-beta sequences were generated from 15-18 subjects. TCRdb recomputed calls from the 5' RACE reads with MiXCR, one row per CDR3 protein. The sample lists under 90,000 distinct CDR3 sequences; roughly 10% were seen once. This specimen belongs to a study of neurological immune-mediated disorders. There are 14 residues in the CDR3. Trimming shortened V by 2 bases and J by 7 bases, and 10 bases separated the two germline ends. From germline, CDR1 is SGHRS and CDR2 YFSETQ.

This TCR was recovered from a man aged 25 to 40 in good health. Sequenced: PBMCs. This chain connects TRBV5-1 to TRBJ1-6, with D tentatively TRBD1 (6 bases). CDR3: CASSFLGQNSPLHF. The CDR3 DNA sequence: TGCGCCAGCAGCTTCTTAGGACAGAATTCACCCCTCCACTTT. Full variable domain (outside the CDR3, taken from reference TRBV5-1 and TRBJ1-6): KAGVTQTPRYLIKTRGQQVTLSCSPISGHRSVSWYQQTPGQGLQFLFEYFSETQRNKGNFPGRFSGRQFSNSRSEMNVSTLELGDSALYLCASSFLGQNSPLHFGNGTRLTVT.